These 19 T cell receptor beta chains were all obtained from the same sample, sequenced in a study of tissue T cells after allogeneic stem cell transplantation. The protocol was immunoSEQ multiplex PCR, while the TCRdb copy is restricted to in-frame clones and leaves out a portion. The sample holds about 40,000 clones; roughly 92% are singletons and the top ten take 3% to 4%. Source: blood, taken before transplantation. These receptors all come from a woman aged 35-70 years who later had graft-versus-host disease after an allogeneic stem cell transplant.

The genes are TRBV5-8 and TRBJ2-1, with 9 bases fitting TRBD1. V was pared by 0 bases and J by 8 bases, with 3 bases of the junction left unmatched. This CDR3 has 14 amino acids. Germline V lookup: CDR1 SGHTS, CDR2 YDEGEE. This CDR3 is CASSLGDRVDEQFF. The CDR3, as DNA: TGTGCCAGCAGCTTGGGGGACAGGGTAGATGAGCAGTTCTTC.

This rearrangement joins TRBV25-1 to TRBJ2-2; D remains unclear. This CDR3 spans 14 amino acids. Trimming cost V 3 bases and J 0 bases, with 5 bases left between them. Germline V gene data show CDR1 as MGHDK and CDR2 as SYGVNS. The CDR3 region is CASSDWTNTGELFF. For the CDR3, the DNA is TGTGCCAGCAGTGATTGGACGAACACCGGGGAGCTGTTTTTT.

The CDR3 here is CASTPSGGGPRENEQFF. For the CDR3, the DNA is TGTGCCAGTACCCCTAGTGGGGGAGGGCCTAGGGAGAATGAGCAGTTCTTC. This sequence joins TRBV19 and TRBJ2-1; 7 nucleotides line up with TRBD2. The CDR3 loop spans 17 amino acids. In germline, CDR1 is LNHDA, CDR2 SQIVND (reference sequence). V shed 7 bases, J shed 7 bases, and the junction held 19 bases outside the gene matches.

The V call is TRBV6-5, the J call TRBJ2-1, with TRBD2 matching 8 bases. The CDR3 runs 16 residues. CDR1 and CDR2 from the germline V gene are MNHEY and SVGAGI. V dropped 2 bases and J dropped 0; count of bases not matched to a gene: 3. CDR3 amino acids: CASSYKRESSYNEQFF. The CDR3 coding sequence is TGTGCCAGCAGTTACAAGCGGGAGAGCTCCTACAATGAGCAGTTCTTC.

This chain connects TRBV5-1 to TRBJ1-2; 10 bases align to TRBD1. Germline lookup yields CDR1 SGHRS and CDR2 YFSETQ. The trim removed 4 bases at V and 2 bases at J, leaving 2 bases unmatched. The CDR3 runs to 14 residues. CDR3 in amino acids: CASSQGQGNYGYTF. Written as DNA, the CDR3 is TGCGCCAGCAGCCAGGGACAGGGGAACTATGGCTACACCTTC.

The chain carries TRBV10-3 and TRBJ1-2; no firm D call. Trimming cost V 3 bases and J 0 bases, with 8 bases left between them. The germline V gene has CDR1 ENHRY and CDR2 SYGVKD. The CDR3 runs 14 residues. The CDR3 reads CAISEGGTNYGYTF. The CDR3 DNA is TGTGCCATCAGTGAAGGAGGGACTAACTATGGCTACACCTTC.

The chain employs TRBV7-2 and TRBJ1-2, with 8 positions matching TRBD1. The length of the CDR3 is 14 residues. V shed 5 bases and J 4 bases; nucleotides not matched to a gene: 6. The germline CDR1 and CDR2 sequences are SGHTA and FQGNSA. CDR3 region: CASSPGQDRYGYTF. In nucleotides, the CDR3 is TGTGCCAGCAGCCCGGGACAGGACCGCTATGGCTACACCTTC.

This clone showed up just a few times. V and J are TRBV5-1 and TRBJ2-5; 7 nucleotides line up with TRBD1. The CDR3 contains 13 residues. CDR1 is SGHRS, CDR2 YFSETQ, per germline. V shed 5 bases, J shed 1 base, and the junction held 2 bases outside the gene matches. CDR3 bases: TGCGCCAGCAGAGGGGACAGCCAAGAGACCCAGTACTTC. Its protein product is CASRGDSQETQYF. The whole variable domain, filled in from reference TRBV5-1 and TRBJ2-5, reads KAGVTQTPRYLIKTRGQQVTLSCSPISGHRSVSWYQQTPGQGLQFLFEYFSETQRNKGNFPGRFSGRQFSNSRSEMNVSTLELGDSALYLCASRGDSQETQYFGPGTRLLVL.

J is TRBJ2-1 and V is TRBV2; weak D call: TRBD1 (5 bases). The ends were cut back, 8 bases at V and 9 bases at J, with 11 bases in the middle. The germline CDR1 and CDR2 sequences are SNHLY and FYNNEI. The CDR3 is 11 residues long. This CDR3 reads CASPYRGEQFF. Written as DNA, the CDR3 is TGTGCCAGCCCTTATAGGGGTGAGCAGTTCTTC.

CDR3 amino acids: CASSRRQSGANVLTF. Here the CDR3 DNA reads TGCGCCAGCAGCCGCCGGCAGTCTGGGGCCAACGTCCTGACTTTC. The genes are TRBV5-1 and TRBJ2-6; D gene unclear. CDR1 and CDR2 from the germline V gene are SGHRS and YFSETQ. This CDR3 has 15 residues. V was clipped by 4 bases and J by 1 base, with 9 bases between them.

The CDR3 DNA reads as TGTGCCAGCAGTTTTCGACCCGCTCATAATTCACCCCTCCACTTT. Protein: CASSFRPAHNSPLHF. This chain joins TRBV6-5 and TRBJ1-6; D remains ambiguous. The CDR3 runs to 15 residues. V was pared by 4 bases and J by 5 bases, with 12 bases between. In germline, CDR1 is MNHEY, CDR2 SVGAGI.

The sample holds a few counts of this clone. This chain connects TRBV7-3 to TRBJ2-5; D unclear. Trimming stripped 1 base from V and 4 bases from J, with 10 bases between. Germline CDR1 is SGHTA and CDR2 is FQGTGA. The CDR3 is 14 amino acids. The DNA for the CDR3 is TGTGCCAGCAGCTTAAGTACCCGCGGAGAGACCCAGTACTTC. This encodes CASSLSTRGETQYF.

The chain combines TRBV6-2 or TRBV6-3 with TRBJ2-7; 10 bases line up with TRBD2. The germline CDR1 and CDR2 sequences are MNHEY and SVGEGT. The CDR3 covers 16 residues. V dropped 5 bases and J dropped 0; count of bases not matched to a gene: 7. The CDR3, as DNA: TGTGCCAGCAGTCTTCCGGAGCGGGAGGGCTCCTACGAGCAGTACTTC. Translation gives CASSLPEREGSYEQYF.

This clone has only one observation. CDR3: CASSSRGDLNTEAFF. CDR3 in DNA: TGTGCCAGCAGCTCCCGCGGAGATCTGAACACTGAAGCTTTCTTT. The V call is TRBV5-6, the J call TRBJ1-1; D not resolved. Germline V CDR1 and CDR2: SGHDT, YYEEEE. This CDR3 is 15 amino acids long. With 3 bases removed from V and 0 bases from J, the gap between germline ends came to 12 bases.

The rearrangement joins TRBV7-8 to TRBJ1-4; D is undetermined. Deletions cut 1 base from V and 0 bases from J, with 15 bases between. Germline V gene sequence: CDR1 SGHVS, CDR2 FQNEAQ. The CDR3 is 18 amino acids. The CDR3 reads CASSLGRTGLATNEKLFF. The CDR3 DNA sequence: TGTGCCAGCAGCTTAGGTCGGACCGGCCTTGCAACTAATGAAAAACTGTTTTTT. The full variable domain, with the rest looked up from reference TRBV7-8 and TRBJ1-4, is GAGVSQSPRYKVAKRGQDVALRCDPISGHVSLFWYQQALGQGPEFLTYFQNEAQLDKSGLPSDRFFAERPEGSVSTLKIQRTQQEDSAVYLCASSLGRTGLATNEKLFFGSGTQLSVL.

This clone has only a few counts. The chain employs TRBV7-2 and TRBJ1-5; no definite D call. The CDR3 has 13 residues. Trimming removed 5 bases at V and 1 base at J, with 6 bases between. Germline CDR1 and CDR2: SGHTA and FQGNSA. DNA of the CDR3: TGTGCCAGCAGCATTGGGAGCAATCAGCCCCAGCATTTT. It yields the protein CASSIGSNQPQHF.

This clone has only a few counts. The J gene is TRBJ1-1, the V gene TRBV7-2, with D possibly TRBD1 on 6 matching bases. CDR1 is SGHTA and CDR2 is FQGNSA in the germline V gene. Trimming stripped 6 bases from V and 4 bases from J, with 9 bases between. This CDR3 has 12 residues. CDR3 sequence (DNA): TGTGCCAGCAGGATAGGGGGCACTGAAGCTTTCTTT. Protein sequence: CASRIGGTEAFF.

The CDR3 loop reads CASCPGGSGANVLTF. Here the CDR3 DNA reads TGTGCCAGCTGTCCTGGGGGGTCTGGGGCCAACGTCCTGACTTTC. The chain joins TRBV3-1 (or the pseudogene TRBV3-2) to TRBJ2-6; possible D gene TRBD2, 6 bases. CDR1 and CDR2 from the germline V gene are LGHDT and YNNKEL (reference sequence). V dropped 8 bases and J dropped 1 base, with 12 bases sitting between them. This CDR3 has 15 residues.

This rearrangement joins TRBV4-1 to TRBJ2-1; unclear D gene. The V end lost 1 base, the J end lost 0 bases, and 7 bases lay between the germline ends. The CDR3 has 15 residues. CDR1 and CDR2 from the germline V gene are MGHRA and YSYEKL. CDR3 in amino acids: CASSQGPGSYNEQFF. For the CDR3, the DNA is TGCGCCAGCAGCCAAGGCCCAGGCTCCTACAATGAGCAGTTCTTC.